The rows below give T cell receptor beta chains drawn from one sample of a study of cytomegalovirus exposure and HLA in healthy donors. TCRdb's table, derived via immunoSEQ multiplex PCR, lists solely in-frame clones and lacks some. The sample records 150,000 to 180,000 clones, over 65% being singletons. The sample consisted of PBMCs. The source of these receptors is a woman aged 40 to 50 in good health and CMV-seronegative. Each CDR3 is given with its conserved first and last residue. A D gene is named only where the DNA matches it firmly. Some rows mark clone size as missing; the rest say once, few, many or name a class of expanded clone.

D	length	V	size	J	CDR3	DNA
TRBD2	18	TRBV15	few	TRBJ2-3	CATSRDLAGGPSTDTQYF	TGTGCCACCAGCAGAGATCTAGCGGGGGGGCCTAGCACAGATACGCAGTATTTT
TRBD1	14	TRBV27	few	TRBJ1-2	CASTRTGGNYGYTF	TGTGCCAGCACCAGGACAGGGGGAAACTATGGCTACACCTTC
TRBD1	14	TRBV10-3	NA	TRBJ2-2	CAIPDRVNTGELFF	TGTGCCATCCCTGACAGGGTTAACACCGGGGAGCTGTTTTTT
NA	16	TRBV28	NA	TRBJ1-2	CASSLVTGFTVGGYTF	TGTGCCAGCAGTTTAGTCACAGGGTTTACGGTCGGTGGCTACACCTTC
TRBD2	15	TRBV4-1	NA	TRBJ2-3	CASKLLAGVTDTQYF	TGCGCCAGCAAGCTCCTAGCGGGGGTCACAGATACGCAGTATTTT
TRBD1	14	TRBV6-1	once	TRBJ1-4	CATGEQGVDEKLFF	TGTGCCACAGGGGAACAGGGGGTTGATGAAAAACTGTTTTTT
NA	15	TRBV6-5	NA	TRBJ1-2	CASSYLGITLYGYTF	TGTGCCAGCAGTTATCTCGGGATAACGTTATATGGCTACACCTTC
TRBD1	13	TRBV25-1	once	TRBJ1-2	CASSGTGNYGYTF	TGTGCCAGCAGTGGGACAGGGAACTATGGCTACACCTTC
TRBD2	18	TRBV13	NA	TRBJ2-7	CASSLAHGGLAEGNEQYF	TGTGCCAGCAGCCTTGCCCACGGAGGACTAGCGGAAGGTAATGAGCAGTACTTC
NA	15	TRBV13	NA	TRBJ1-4	CASSVPGAGREKLFF	TGTGCCAGCAGCGTACCCGGGGCCGGGAGGGAAAAACTGTTTTTT
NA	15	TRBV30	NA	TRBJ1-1	CAWSVRRGLNTEAFF	TGTGCCTGGAGTGTACGTAGGGGGTTAAACACTGAAGCTTTCTTT
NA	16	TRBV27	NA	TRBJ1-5	CASSLPPRVRNQPQHF	TGTGCCAGCAGTTTACCCCCCAGGGTAAGAAATCAGCCCCAGCATTTT
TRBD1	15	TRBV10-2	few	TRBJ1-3	CASSPTGVSGNTIYF	TGCGCCAGCAGTCCGACAGGGGTCTCTGGAAACACCATATATTTT
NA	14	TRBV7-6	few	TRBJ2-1	CASSFIASNHEQFF	TGTGCCAGCAGCTTCATTGCTAGCAACCATGAGCAGTTCTTC
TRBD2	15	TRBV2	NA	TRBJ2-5	CASSQERGAVETQYF	TGTGCCAGCAGTCAAGAGCGGGGGGCAGTGGAGACCCAGTACTTC
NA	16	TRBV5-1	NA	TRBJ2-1	CASSPQGQGRVNEQFF	TGCGCCAGCAGCCCTCAAGGGCAGGGAAGGGTGAATGAGCAGTTCTTC
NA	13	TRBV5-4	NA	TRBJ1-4	CASSRDSNEKLFF	TGTGCCAGCAGCCGGGACTCTAATGAAAAACTGTTTTTT
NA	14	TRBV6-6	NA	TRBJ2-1	CASSYTVSVNEQFF	TGTGCCAGCAGTTACACGGTGAGCGTTAATGAGCAGTTCTTC
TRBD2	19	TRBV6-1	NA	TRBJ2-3	CASSALAGGFPLSTDTQYF	TGTGCCAGCAGTGCTCTAGCGGGAGGCTTCCCCCTTAGCACAGATACGCAGTATTTT
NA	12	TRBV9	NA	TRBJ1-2	CASRGGYYGYTF	TGTGCCAGCAGGGGCGGGTACTATGGCTACACCTTC
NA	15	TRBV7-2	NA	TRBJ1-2	CASSPSVGQGFGYTF	TGTGCCAGCAGTCCCTCGGTGGGGCAGGGCTTTGGCTACACCTTC
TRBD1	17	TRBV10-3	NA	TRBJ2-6	CAIINDRGGPGANVLTF	TGTGCCATCATTAACGACAGGGGTGGCCCTGGGGCCAACGTCCTGACTTTC